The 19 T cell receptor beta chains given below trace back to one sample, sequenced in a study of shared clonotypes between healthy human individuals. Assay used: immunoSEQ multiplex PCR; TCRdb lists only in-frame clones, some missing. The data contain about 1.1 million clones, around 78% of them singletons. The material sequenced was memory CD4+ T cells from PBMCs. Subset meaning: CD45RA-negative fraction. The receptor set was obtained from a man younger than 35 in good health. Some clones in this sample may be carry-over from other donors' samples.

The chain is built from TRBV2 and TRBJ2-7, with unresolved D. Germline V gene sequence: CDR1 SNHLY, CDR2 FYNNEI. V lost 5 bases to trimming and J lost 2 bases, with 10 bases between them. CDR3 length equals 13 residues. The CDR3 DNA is TGTGCCAGCAGTACAGACTTACCCTACGAGCAGTACTTC. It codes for CASSTDLPYEQYF.

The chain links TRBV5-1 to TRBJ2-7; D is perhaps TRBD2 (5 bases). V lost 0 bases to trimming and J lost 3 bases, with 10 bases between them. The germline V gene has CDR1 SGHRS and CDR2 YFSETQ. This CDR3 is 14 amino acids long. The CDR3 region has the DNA TGCGCCAGCAGCTTGGGACTAAGCAGCTACGAGCAGTACTTC. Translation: CASSLGLSSYEQYF.

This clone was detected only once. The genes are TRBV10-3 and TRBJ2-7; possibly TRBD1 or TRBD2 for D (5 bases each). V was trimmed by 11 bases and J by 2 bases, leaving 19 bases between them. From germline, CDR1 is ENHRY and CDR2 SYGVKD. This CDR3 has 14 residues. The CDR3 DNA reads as TGTGCCTCCCGGGACGGGTTTCCCCCCTACGAGCAGTACTTC. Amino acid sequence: CASRDGFPPYEQYF.

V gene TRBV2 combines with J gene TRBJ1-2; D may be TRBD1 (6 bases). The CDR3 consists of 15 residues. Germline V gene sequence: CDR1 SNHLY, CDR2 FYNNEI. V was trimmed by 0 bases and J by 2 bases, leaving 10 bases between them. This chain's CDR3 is CASSEARGANYGYTF. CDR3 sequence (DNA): TGTGCCAGCAGTGAAGCCAGGGGCGCAAACTATGGCTACACCTTC.

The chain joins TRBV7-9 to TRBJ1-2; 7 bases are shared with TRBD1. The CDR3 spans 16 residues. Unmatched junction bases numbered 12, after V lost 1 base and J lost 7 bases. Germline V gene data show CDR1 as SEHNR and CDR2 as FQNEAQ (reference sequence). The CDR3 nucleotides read TGTGCCAGCAGCTTAGAGGGGACAGTAAGGCCCCTTGGCTACACCTTC. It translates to CASSLEGTVRPLGYTF.

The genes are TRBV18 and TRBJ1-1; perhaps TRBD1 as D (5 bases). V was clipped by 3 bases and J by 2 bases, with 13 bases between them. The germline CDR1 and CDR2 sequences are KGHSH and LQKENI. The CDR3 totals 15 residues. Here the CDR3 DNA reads TGTGCCAGCTCACCCCAGACAGAGCCTAACACTGAAGCTTTCTTT. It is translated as CASSPQTEPNTEAFF.

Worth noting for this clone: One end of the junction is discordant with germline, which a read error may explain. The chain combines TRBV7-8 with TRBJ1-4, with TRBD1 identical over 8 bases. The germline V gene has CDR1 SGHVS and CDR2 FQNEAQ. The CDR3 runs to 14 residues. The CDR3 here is CASSSGQDNEKLFF. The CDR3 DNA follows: TGTGCCAGCAGCTCGGGACAGGATAATGAAAAACTGTTCTTT.

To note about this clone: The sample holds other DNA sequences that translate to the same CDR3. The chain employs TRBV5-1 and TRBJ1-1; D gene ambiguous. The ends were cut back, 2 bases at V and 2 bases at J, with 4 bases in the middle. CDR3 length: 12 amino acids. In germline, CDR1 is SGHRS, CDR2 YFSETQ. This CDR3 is CASSLINTEAFF. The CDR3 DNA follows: TGCGCCAGCAGCTTAATTAACACTGAAGCTTTCTTT.

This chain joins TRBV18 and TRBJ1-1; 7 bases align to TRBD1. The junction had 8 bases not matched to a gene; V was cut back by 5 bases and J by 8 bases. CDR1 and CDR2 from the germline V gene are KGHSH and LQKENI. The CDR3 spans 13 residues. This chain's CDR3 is CASSADTGDEAFF. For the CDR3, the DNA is TGTGCCAGCTCAGCTGATACAGGGGACGAAGCTTTCTTT. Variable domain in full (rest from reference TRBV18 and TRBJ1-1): NAGVMQNPRHLVRRRGQEARLRCSPMKGHSHVYWYRQLPEEGLKFMVYLQKENIIDESGMPKERFSAEFPKEGPSILRIQQVVRGDSAAYFCASSADTGDEAFFGQGTRLTVV.

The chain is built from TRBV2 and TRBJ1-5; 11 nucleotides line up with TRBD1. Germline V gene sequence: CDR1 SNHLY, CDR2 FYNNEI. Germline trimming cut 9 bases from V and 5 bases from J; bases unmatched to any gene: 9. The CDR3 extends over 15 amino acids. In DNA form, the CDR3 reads TGTGCCAGTCGCCAGGGGACAGGGGGTTATCAGCCCCAGCATTTT. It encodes CASRQGTGGYQPQHF. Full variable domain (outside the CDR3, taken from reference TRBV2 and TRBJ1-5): EPEVTQTPSHQVTQMGQEVILRCVPISNHLYFYWYRQILGQKVEFLVSFYNNEISEKSEIFDDQFSVERPDGSNFTLKIRSTKLEDSAMYFCASRQGTGGYQPQHFGDGTRLSIL.

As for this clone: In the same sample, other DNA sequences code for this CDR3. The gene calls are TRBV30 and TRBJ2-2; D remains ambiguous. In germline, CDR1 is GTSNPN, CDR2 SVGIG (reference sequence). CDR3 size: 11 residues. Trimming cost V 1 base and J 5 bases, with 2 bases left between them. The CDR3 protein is CAWSDTGELFF. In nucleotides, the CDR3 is TGTGCCTGGAGTGATACCGGGGAGCTGTTTTTT.

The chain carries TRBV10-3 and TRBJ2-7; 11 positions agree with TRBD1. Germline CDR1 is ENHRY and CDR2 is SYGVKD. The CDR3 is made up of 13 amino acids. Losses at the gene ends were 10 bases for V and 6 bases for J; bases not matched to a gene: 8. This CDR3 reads CASGQGASAEQYF. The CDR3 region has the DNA TGTGCCAGCGGACAGGGGGCGTCTGCCGAGCAGTACTTC.

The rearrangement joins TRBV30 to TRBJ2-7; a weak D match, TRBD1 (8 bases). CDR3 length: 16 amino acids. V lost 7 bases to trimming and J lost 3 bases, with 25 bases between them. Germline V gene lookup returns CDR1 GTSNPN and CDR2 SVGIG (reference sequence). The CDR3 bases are TGTGCCTTAAGGCCCCCCCACAGGGGGAGGGGCTACGAGCAGTACTTC. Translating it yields CALRPPHRGRGYEQYF.

The CDR3 region has the DNA TGCGCCAGCATGGAGAATTTCGCAGATACGCAGTATTTT. The encoded protein is CASMENFADTQYF. The chain links TRBV10-1 to TRBJ2-3; D unclear. V lost 7 bases and J lost 4, with 12 bases in between. This CDR3 has 13 amino acids. Germline V gene sequence: CDR1 WNHNN, CDR2 SYGVQD (reference sequence).

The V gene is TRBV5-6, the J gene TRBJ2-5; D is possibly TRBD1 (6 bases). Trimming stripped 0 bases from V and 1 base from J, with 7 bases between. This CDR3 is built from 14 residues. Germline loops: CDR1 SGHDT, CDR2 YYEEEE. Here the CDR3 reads CASSLVDSQETQYF. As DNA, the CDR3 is TGTGCCAGCAGCTTGGTGGACAGCCAAGAGACCCAGTACTTC.

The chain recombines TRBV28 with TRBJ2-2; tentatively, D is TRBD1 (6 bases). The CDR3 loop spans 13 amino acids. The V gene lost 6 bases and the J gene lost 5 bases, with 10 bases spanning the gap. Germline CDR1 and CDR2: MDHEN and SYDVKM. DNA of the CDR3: TGTGCCAGCAGATACAGGGTTACCGGGGAGCTGTTTTTT. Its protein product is CASRYRVTGELFF.

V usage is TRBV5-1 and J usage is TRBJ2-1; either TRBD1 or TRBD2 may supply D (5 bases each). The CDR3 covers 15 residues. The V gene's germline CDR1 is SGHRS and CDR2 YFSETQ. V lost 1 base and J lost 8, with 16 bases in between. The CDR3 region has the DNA TGCGCCAGCAGCTTGTTGGCAGGGAGTCGAGATGAGCAGTTCTTC. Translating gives CASSLLAGSRDEQFF. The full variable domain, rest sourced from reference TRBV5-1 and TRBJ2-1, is KAGVTQTPRYLIKTRGQQVTLSCSPISGHRSVSWYQQTPGQGLQFLFEYFSETQRNKGNFPGRFSGRQFSNSRSEMNVSTLELGDSALYLCASSLLAGSRDEQFFGPGTRLTVL.

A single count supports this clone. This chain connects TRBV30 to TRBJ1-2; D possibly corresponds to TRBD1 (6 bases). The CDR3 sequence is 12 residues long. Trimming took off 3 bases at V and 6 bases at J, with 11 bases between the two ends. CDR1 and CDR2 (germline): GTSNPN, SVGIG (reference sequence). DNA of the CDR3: TGTGCCTGGAGCGTCAGGGGTAATGGCTACACCTTC. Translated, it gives CAWSVRGNGYTF. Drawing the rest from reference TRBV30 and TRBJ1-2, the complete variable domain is SQTIHQWPATLVQPVGSPLSLECTVEGTSNPNLYWYRQAAGRGLQLLFYSVGIGQISSEVPQNLSASRPQDRQFILSSKKLLLSDSGFYLCAWSVRGNGYTFGSGTRLTVV.

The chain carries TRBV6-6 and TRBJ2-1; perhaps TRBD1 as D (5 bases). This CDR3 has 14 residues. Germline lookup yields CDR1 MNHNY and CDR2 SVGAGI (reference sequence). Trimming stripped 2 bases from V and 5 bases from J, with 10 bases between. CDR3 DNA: TGTGCCAGCAGTTACGGTGTAGGGGACAATGAGCAGTTCTTC. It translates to CASSYGVGDNEQFF.